This passage covers 27 T cell receptor beta chains from one sample sequenced in a study of T-cell reconstitution after alpha-beta-depleted transplantation in children. Preparation of the TCRbeta library was carried out with unique molecular identifiers. TCRdb redid the calling of the PCR reads with MiXCR, one entry per CDR3 protein. The data hold about 420,000 distinct CDR3 sequences, with roughly 11% observed a single time. The sequenced sample was PBMCs from the stem cell graft donor, obtained from the stem cell graft. Every receptor here comes from a human donor who donated a stem cell graft to a child with acute myeloid leukemia.

The CDR3 DNA is TGTGCCAGCAGTTACTCGAAGCTTAGTTCCGGCTACGAGCAGTACTTC. Translating gives CASSYSKLSSGYEQYF. The rearrangement links TRBV6-2 or TRBV6-3 to TRBJ2-7; D ambiguous. This CDR3 is 16 amino acids long. CDR1 is MNHEY, CDR2 SVGEGT, per germline. The V and J ends lost 0 bases and 3 bases respectively, with 15 bases between them.

This clonotype was recorded at least ten times. This chain uses TRBV9 with TRBJ1-6; no clear D gene. The CDR3 spans 16 residues. Per the germline V gene, CDR1 is SGDLS and CDR2 is YYNGEE. The ends were cut back, 4 bases at V and 0 bases at J, with 11 bases in the middle. The CDR3 spells CASSPGPSSYNSPLHF. Written as DNA, the CDR3 is TGTGCCAGCAGCCCCGGTCCTAGCTCCTATAATTCACCCCTCCACTTT.

This clonotype has just a few counts. V and J are TRBV20-1 and TRBJ1-2, with D unclear. This CDR3 is built from 12 residues. The V and J ends lost 3 bases and 6 bases respectively, with 11 bases between them. Germline loops: CDR1 DFQATT, CDR2 SNEGSKA (reference sequence). The CDR3 sequence is CSASRGVNGYTF. The DNA for the CDR3 is TGCAGTGCTAGTCGCGGGGTAAATGGCTACACCTTC.

The sample holds a few counts of this clonotype. The V gene is TRBV4-1, the J gene TRBJ2-3; D gene unclear. CDR1 and CDR2 from the germline V gene are MGHRA and YSYEKL. The CDR3 totals 14 residues. The V end lost 0 bases, the J end lost 3 bases, and 7 bases lay between the germline ends. CDR3 in amino acids: CASSQEDYTDTQYF. DNA for the CDR3: TGCGCCAGCAGCCAAGAAGATTATACAGATACGCAGTATTTT.

This clonotype showed up just a few times. The chain links TRBV29-1 to TRBJ2-3, with D perhaps matching TRBD1 (5 bases). V was shortened by 2 bases and J by 3 bases, with 12 bases between the two germline ends. Germline V lookup: CDR1 SQVTM, CDR2 ANQGSEA. The CDR3 is 14 residues long. The CDR3 nucleotides read TGCAGCGTTGAATTGGGGAAGGGGACAGATACGCAGTATTTT. It encodes CSVELGKGTDTQYF.

J is TRBJ2-7 and V is TRBV5-5; D is perhaps TRBD2 (5 bases). In germline, CDR1 is SGHKS, CDR2 YYEKEE (reference sequence). The CDR3 is 14 residues long. The V end lost 4 bases, the J end lost 3 bases, and 14 bases lay between the germline ends. The CDR3 nucleotides read TGTGCCAGCAGCCTCTCGCTGGGAGACTACGAGCAGTACGTC. It encodes CASSLSLGDYEQYV.

Only a few counts were recorded for this clonotype. The chain joins TRBV12-3 or TRBV12-4 to TRBJ2-2; D is unclear. The CDR3 has 13 residues. V lost 10 bases and J 2 bases, leaving 11 bases between the germline ends. The CDR3 is CAITRNNTGELFF. CDR3 DNA sequence: TGTGCCATCACTCGGAACAACACCGGGGAGCTGTTTTTT.

The chain recombines TRBV6-2 or TRBV6-3 with TRBJ2-7; TRBD2 matches 9 bases. This CDR3 region has 15 residues. Germline CDR1 is MNHEY and CDR2 is SVGEGT. V gave up 7 bases and J gave up 2 bases; unmatched junction bases: 9. The CDR3 reads CASIDGASGAYEQYF. The DNA for the CDR3 is TGTGCCAGCATCGATGGGGCTAGCGGGGCCTACGAGCAGTACTTC.

This clonotype was picked up a small number of times. V gene TRBV12-3 or TRBV12-4 combines with J gene TRBJ2-3, with 7 bases matching TRBD2. Trimming at V came to 3 bases and at J to 0 bases, leaving 12 bases not matched to a gene. This CDR3 is built from 18 residues. The chain's CDR3 is CASSLPSGIPKSTDTQYF. CDR3 nucleotides: TGTGCCAGCAGTTTGCCCAGCGGGATCCCCAAAAGCACAGATACGCAGTATTTT.

A remark on this clonotype: Likely a read error: the CDR3 ends without its conserved phenylalanine or tryptophan. This sequence joins TRBV7-2 and TRBJ2-1; D gene unclear. Between the trimmed V and J ends, which lost 5 bases and 8 bases, there was a span of 10 bases. The CDR3 spans 12 residues. Germline CDR1 and CDR2: SGHTA and FQGNSA. The CDR3 DNA reads TGTGCCAGCAGCAAAAAGAGGTATGAGCAGTTCTTA. Translating gives CASSKKRYEQFL.

This chain uses TRBV4-3 with TRBJ2-1; 11 positions agree with TRBD2. Losses at the gene ends were 3 bases for V and 4 bases for J; bases not matched to a gene: 11. The CDR3 length is 18 residues. The germline V gene encodes CDR1 LGHNA and CDR2 YSLEER. DNA of the CDR3: TGCGCCAGCAGCCAGGACTCCGGGACTAGCGGCTTGTACAATGAGCAGTTCTTC. Protein: CASSQDSGTSGLYNEQFF.

This chain's CDR3 is CASSLVGQMYEQYF. Written as DNA, the CDR3 is TGTGCCAGCAGTTTAGTAGGGCAGATGTACGAGCAGTACTTC. V usage is TRBV12-3 or TRBV12-4 and J usage is TRBJ2-7; D is uncertain. This CDR3 contains 14 residues. The V gene lost 1 base and the J gene lost 4 bases, with 11 bases spanning the gap.

This clonotype came up a few times. V and J are TRBV6-5 and TRBJ2-7; D remains unclear. This CDR3 comprises 14 residues. Trimming removed 2 bases at V and 5 bases at J, with 13 bases between. CDR1 is MNHEY and CDR2 is SVGAGI in the germline V gene. CDR3: CASSYGPPRDEQYF. As DNA, the CDR3 is TGTGCCAGCAGTTACGGGCCGCCTCGGGACGAGCAGTACTTC.

The chain uses TRBV20-1 and TRBJ1-3; D uncertain. In germline, CDR1 is DFQATT, CDR2 SNEGSKA (reference sequence). Trimming took off 3 bases at V and 0 bases at J, with 12 bases between the two ends. This CDR3 is 15 amino acids long. The chain's CDR3 is CSASGIHSSGNTIYF. Here the CDR3 DNA reads TGCAGTGCTAGTGGCATTCATAGCTCTGGAAACACCATATATTTT.

At least ten counts were recorded for this clonotype. The gene calls are TRBV5-6 and TRBJ2-7; D assignment may be TRBD1 or TRBD2 (6 bases each). Trimming left V 0 bases short and J 12 bases short, with 16 bases between. CDR1 and CDR2 (germline): SGHDT, YYEEEE. The CDR3 has 13 amino acids. CDR3 amino acids: CASSLAGNREAYV. CDR3 DNA sequence: TGTGCCAGCAGCTTGGCCGGGAACAGGGAGGCGTACGTC.

The chain links TRBV4-1 to TRBJ2-5; TRBD1 aligns across 9 bases. J gave up 5 bases and V 6 bases, and 10 bases lay outside the gene matches. The CDR3 runs to 15 residues. Looked up from germline, CDR1 is MGHRA and CDR2 is YSYEKL. In DNA form, the CDR3 reads TGCGCCAGCAGGGGGCCCGGGACAGGGTGGGAGACCCAGTACTTC. Residues: CASRGPGTGWETQYF.

Ten or more counts support this clonotype. This chain's CDR3 is CASTEKGLSNTEAFF. In DNA form, the CDR3 reads TGTGCCAGCACCGAGAAAGGGTTGTCGAACACTGAAGCTTTCTTT. V and J are TRBV28 and TRBJ1-1, with D hard to call. The CDR3 loop spans 15 amino acids. The germline CDR1 and CDR2 sequences are MDHEN and SYDVKM. V lost 7 bases to trimming and J lost 1 base, with 16 bases between them.

The chain uses TRBV9 and TRBJ2-7, with D possibly matching TRBD2 (5 bases). V was cut by 7 bases and J by 2 bases, with 10 bases left in between. In germline, CDR1 is SGDLS, CDR2 YYNGEE. The CDR3 loop spans 12 amino acids. CDR3 residues: CASRGRTYEQYF. The CDR3 DNA sequence: TGTGCCAGCCGCGGGCGGACCTACGAGCAGTACTTC.

V and J are TRBV25-1 and TRBJ2-1; 11 positions agree with TRBD1. This CDR3 is built from 15 residues. V shed 7 bases, J shed 1 base, and the junction held 3 bases outside the gene matches. Per germline, CDR1 MGHDK and CDR2 SYGVNS. CDR3 DNA sequence: TGTGCCAGCATAGGGACAGGGGGGTCCTACAATGAGCAGTTCTTC. This sequence encodes CASIGTGGSYNEQFF.

This clonotype was counted only a few times. The chain joins TRBV27 to TRBJ1-5; D not certain. The CDR3 is 15 amino acids. Germline values: CDR1 MNHEY, CDR2 SMNVEV (reference sequence). The V end was cut by 5 bases, the J end by 0 bases, with 11 bases between. The CDR3 DNA follows: TGTGCCAGCAGTGGAAGTGGACTTAGCAATCAGCCCCAGCATTTT. Translated: CASSGSGLSNQPQHF.

This clonotype has a handful of counts. CDR3 amino acids: CASSPGDRGNTGELFF. The CDR3 region has the DNA TGCGCCAGCAGCCCCGGGGACAGGGGAAACACCGGGGAGCTGTTTTTT. This chain uses TRBV5-1 with TRBJ2-2; 10 positions match TRBD1. Germline V gene data show CDR1 as SGHRS and CDR2 as YFSETQ. This CDR3 is built from 16 residues. After removal of 4 bases from V and 2 bases from J, the junction contained 5 bases not matched to a gene.

The sample holds many counts of this clonotype. The V and J genes are TRBV29-1 and TRBJ1-2; no clear D. Looked up from germline, CDR1 is SQVTM and CDR2 is ANQGSEA. The CDR3 runs 12 residues. Between the trimmed V and J ends, which lost 2 bases and 6 bases, there was a span of 10 bases. For the CDR3, the DNA is TGCAGCGTTGAAAACTTGGAGGATGGCTACACCTTC. Translated: CSVENLEDGYTF. Full variable domain (rest looked up from reference TRBV29-1 and TRBJ1-2): SAVISQKPSRDICQRGTSLTIQCQVDSQVTMMFWYRQQPGQSLTLIATANQGSEATYESGFVIDKFPISRPNLTFSTLTVSNMSPEDSSIYLCSVENLEDGYTFGSGTRLTVV.

This clonotype appeared a few times. V usage is TRBV11-2 and J usage is TRBJ2-1, with D possibly being TRBD1 (6 bases). The CDR3 consists of 11 residues. Germline CDR1 SGHAT, CDR2 FQNNGV. The chain's CDR3 is CESRGNNEQFF. CDR3 bases: TGTGAGTCCAGGGGAAACAATGAGCAGTTCTTC.

The V call is TRBV25-1, the J call TRBJ1-1; 8 nucleotides agree with TRBD1. The V gene end was trimmed by 0 bases and the J gene end by 1 base; junction bases not matched to a gene: 7. Germline CDR1 MGHDK, CDR2 SYGVNS. This CDR3 has 17 residues. Here the CDR3 DNA reads TGTGCCAGCAGTGAATATCGCAGGGGGCTTTCGAACACTGAAGCTTTCTTT. It translates to CASSEYRRGLSNTEAFF.

In its sample, this clonotype was seen a few times. This chain links TRBV29-1 with TRBJ2-5; 9 nucleotides line up with TRBD2. V lost 0 bases to trimming and J lost 5 bases; unmatched junction nucleotides: 13. Looked up from germline, CDR1 is SQVTM and CDR2 is ANQGSEA. This CDR3 contains 17 residues. The CDR3 protein is CSVEEIKRGEVGETQYF. Here the CDR3 DNA reads TGCAGCGTTGAAGAAATAAAGCGGGGGGAGGTAGGGGAGACCCAGTACTTC.

V usage is TRBV7-3 and J usage is TRBJ2-7; TRBD1 agrees at 8 bases. Germline V gene lookup returns CDR1 SGHTA and CDR2 FQGTGA. The CDR3 runs to 13 residues. Trimming at V came to 5 bases and at J to 6 bases, leaving 6 bases not matched to a gene. CDR3 region: CASSVDRVGEQYF. CDR3 coding DNA: TGTGCCAGCAGCGTGGACAGGGTAGGCGAGCAGTACTTC. Together with reference TRBV7-3 and TRBJ2-7, the CDR3 gives the full variable domain: GAGVSQTPSNKVTEKGKYVELRCDPISGHTALYWYRQSLGQGPEFLIYFQGTGAADDSGLPNDRFFAVRPEGSVSTLKIQRTERGDSAVYLCASSVDRVGEQYFGPGTRLTVT.

This clonotype showed up many times. V is TRBV9 and J is TRBJ2-2; 7 bases line up with TRBD2. V lost 3 bases to trimming and J lost 0 bases; unmatched junction nucleotides: 2. Germline values: CDR1 SGDLS, CDR2 YYNGEE. CDR3 length equals 15 residues. The CDR3: CASSARGANTGELFF. CDR3 in DNA: TGTGCCAGCAGCGCCCGGGGGGCGAACACCGGGGAGCTGTTTTTT.